Below, one T cell receptor (beta chain) is given with its context. Its antigen remains unidentified. Per the germline V gene, CDR1 is SGHAT and CDR2 is FQNNGV. The CDR3 is made up of 16 amino acids. Deletions cut 2 bases from V and 5 bases from J, with 16 bases between. Libraries were prepared by immunoSEQ multiplex PCR; TCRdb keeps only in-frame clonotypes and omits some of them. Of about 64,000 clones listed, roughly 81% were seen once; the top ten hold about 9.1%. This sample stems from a study of OX40 agonist ivuxolimab in advanced cancers. Study-level background: A history of anti-PD-1, anti-PD-L1 or anti-CTLA-4 therapy was acceptable, and more than 30% had some. General observations from the study: Fewer expanded clones were found on average in CD4+ than in CD8+ T cells. Circulating CD4+ and CD8+ T cells showed clonal expansion by week 6 at 0.1 to 3.0 mg/kg.

Prior autoimmune disease or systemic immunosuppression barred patients. The sample here was CD4+ or CD8+ T cells sorted from blood, taken in a trial of the OX40 agonist ivuxolimab. The TCR originated in an adult with an advanced solid tumor such as melanoma, head and neck, liver or kidney cancer. The J gene is TRBJ2-4, the V gene TRBV11-2; TRBD1 might be the D (6 bases). Written as DNA, the CDR3 is TGTGCCAGCAGCTTACCCGGGGTGGGGGCGCAAAACATTCAGTACTTC. This gives the protein CASSLPGVGAQNIQYF.